The 14 T cell receptor beta chains reported below all come from one sample, sequenced in a study of cytomegalovirus exposure and HLA in healthy donors. The PCR had 60 Vbeta and 13 Jbeta primers. Generated by immunoSEQ multiplex PCR, the TCRdb table keeps only in-frame clones and is missing some. The data contain about 150,000 clones, around 80% of them singletons. What was sequenced was PBMCs. Receptors were obtained from a woman aged 40 to 49 in good health and CMV-seropositive.

V is TRBV27 and J is TRBJ2-1; 7 nucleotides agree with TRBD2. The germline V gene has CDR1 MNHEY and CDR2 SMNVEV (reference sequence). V lost 3 bases and J lost 2; bases outside the gene matches: 1. The CDR3 sequence is 14 residues long. The CDR3 DNA follows: TGTGCCAGCAGTTTCGGGGGGACCTACAATGAGCAGTTCTTC. Its protein product is CASSFGGTYNEQFF.

The rearrangement uses TRBV7-6 and TRBJ2-5; weak D call: TRBD1 (6 bases). The CDR3 runs 15 residues. Trimming removed 2 bases from V and 7 bases from J, with 17 bases in between. From germline, CDR1 is SGHVS and CDR2 FNYEAQ. For the CDR3, the DNA is TGTGCCAGCAGCTTATTACAGGGCCGGCTCGGGACCCAGTACTTC. It codes for CASSLLQGRLGTQYF.

This chain connects TRBV2 to TRBJ1-2; D is uncertain. Looked up from germline, CDR1 is SNHLY and CDR2 is FYNNEI. Trimming left V 8 bases short and J 4 bases short, with 14 bases between. The CDR3 consists of 13 residues. The CDR3 region is CASEGNLGYGYTF. CDR3 in DNA: TGTGCCAGCGAGGGAAATTTGGGCTATGGCTACACCTTC.

The V call is TRBV5-6, the J call TRBJ1-2; 9 nucleotides agree with TRBD1. In germline, CDR1 is SGHDT, CDR2 YYEEEE. With V trimmed by 3 bases and J by 8 bases, 5 bases remained unmatched. This CDR3 is 13 amino acids long. The CDR3 loop reads CASSSTGTGGYTF. CDR3 sequence (DNA): TGTGCCAGCAGCTCTACAGGGACAGGGGGCTACACCTTC.

V usage is TRBV19 and J usage is TRBJ2-6, with 8 bases identical to TRBD2. CDR1 is LNHDA, CDR2 SQIVND, per germline (reference sequence). This CDR3 contains 18 residues. The trim removed 5 bases at V and 3 bases at J, leaving 12 bases unmatched. The CDR3 here is CASSSSGLGYGGANVLTF. Written as DNA, the CDR3 is TGTGCCAGTAGTTCGTCGGGACTAGGTTACGGTGGGGCCAACGTCCTGACTTTC.

The V and J genes are TRBV28 and TRBJ2-3, with D perhaps matching TRBD2 (5 bases). Germline V CDR1 and CDR2: MDHEN, SYDVKM. The CDR3 is 14 amino acids. V lost 4 bases to trimming and J lost 0 bases, with 8 bases between them. CDR3 in amino acids: CASSWRGSTDTQYF. The CDR3 bases are TGTGCCAGCAGTTGGCGCGGGAGCACAGATACGCAGTATTTT.

The chain carries TRBV19 and TRBJ2-7; perhaps TRBD2 as D (6 bases). CDR1 and CDR2 from the germline V gene are LNHDA and SQIVND (reference sequence). The CDR3 length is 15 residues. V lost 1 base and J lost 4, with 14 bases in between. CDR3: CASSIGRGTRYEQYF. CDR3 DNA sequence: TGTGCCAGTAGTATAGGGCGGGGTACGCGATACGAGCAGTACTTC.

The V and J genes are TRBV27 and TRBJ2-7; the match to TRBD1 covers 11 bases. The CDR3 runs to 15 residues. Germline V lookup: CDR1 MNHEY, CDR2 SMNVEV (reference sequence). Trimming at V came to 5 bases and at J to 4 bases, leaving 7 bases not matched to a gene. CDR3 in amino acids: CASSRSWDRGYEQYF. Here the CDR3 DNA reads TGTGCCAGCAGTCGATCCTGGGACAGGGGGTACGAGCAGTACTTC.

The chain uses TRBV28 and TRBJ1-1, with 10 bases fitting TRBD1. With 5 bases clipped from V and 6 bases from J, the junction kept 6 bases outside the gene matches. The CDR3 runs to 14 residues. The germline V gene has CDR1 MDHEN and CDR2 SYDVKM. CDR3 amino acids: CASSPGQGWAEAFF. As DNA, the CDR3 is TGTGCCAGCAGTCCGGGACAGGGGTGGGCTGAAGCTTTCTTT.

This clone was observed a single time. The chain joins TRBV2 to TRBJ2-7; 10 bases fit TRBD2. From germline, CDR1 is SNHLY and CDR2 FYNNEI. Trimming removed 8 bases from V and 3 bases from J; junction bases left unmatched: 7. The CDR3 runs to 14 residues. CDR3 in amino acids: CASLLAGAIYEQYF. The CDR3, as DNA: TGTGCCAGCCTGCTAGCGGGAGCCATCTACGAGCAGTACTTC.

This chain connects TRBV6-5 to TRBJ2-3; TRBD2 is a possible D gene (6 bases). The CDR3 consists of 13 residues. The germline V and J ends were trimmed by 8 bases and 1 base, with 10 bases remaining between them. Germline assignment: CDR1 MNHEY and CDR2 SVGAGI. CDR3 residues: CASLGGGTDTQYF. The CDR3 DNA reads TGTGCCAGCCTTGGCGGGGGCACAGATACGCAGTATTTT.

DNA for the CDR3: TGTGCCAGCAGTCTGGGACAGGTGAACACTGAAGCTTTCTTT. Protein: CASSLGQVNTEAFF. V is TRBV28 and J is TRBJ1-1, with 8 bases aligning to TRBD1. CDR3 length: 14 residues. V was clipped by 5 bases and J by 0 bases; unmatched bases: 2. CDR1 and CDR2 (germline): MDHEN, SYDVKM.

The rearrangement links TRBV5-1 to TRBJ2-5; D not certain. V was cut by 0 bases and J by 2 bases, with 5 bases left in between. This CDR3 is 13 amino acids long. Germline values: CDR1 SGHRS, CDR2 YFSETQ. CDR3 sequence reads: CASSLGKQETQYF. The CDR3 DNA follows: TGCGCCAGCAGCTTGGGTAAACAAGAGACCCAGTACTTC.

The V and J genes are TRBV7-9 and TRBJ1-1, with 8 bases matching TRBD1. The CDR3 is made up of 14 amino acids. The germline V gene encodes CDR1 SEHNR and CDR2 FQNEAQ (reference sequence). The V and J ends lost 5 bases and 4 bases, in that order; junction bases with no gene match: 6. The DNA of the CDR3 is TGTGCCAGCAGCAGACTCGACAGGGGCACTGAAGCTTTCTTT. Protein product: CASSRLDRGTEAFF.